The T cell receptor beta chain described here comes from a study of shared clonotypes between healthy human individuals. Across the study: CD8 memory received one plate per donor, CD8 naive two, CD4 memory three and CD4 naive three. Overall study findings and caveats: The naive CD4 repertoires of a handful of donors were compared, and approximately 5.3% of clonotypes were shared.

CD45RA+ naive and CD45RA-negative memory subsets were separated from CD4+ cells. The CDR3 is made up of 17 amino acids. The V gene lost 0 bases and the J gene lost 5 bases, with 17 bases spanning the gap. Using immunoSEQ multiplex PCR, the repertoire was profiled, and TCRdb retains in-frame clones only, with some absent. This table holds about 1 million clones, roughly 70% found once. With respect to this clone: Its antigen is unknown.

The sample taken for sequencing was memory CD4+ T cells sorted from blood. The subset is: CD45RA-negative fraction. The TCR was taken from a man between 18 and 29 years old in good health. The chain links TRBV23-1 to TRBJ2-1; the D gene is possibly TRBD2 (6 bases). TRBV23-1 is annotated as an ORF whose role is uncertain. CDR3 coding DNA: TGCGCCAGCAGTCAATCGCCCTGGGGACTTACTGACAATGAGCAGTTCTTC. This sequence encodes CASSQSPWGLTDNEQFF.